Below, 32 T cell receptor beta chains from the same sample are listed, as sequenced in a study of chemoradiotherapy in HPV16-positive cancers. TCRdb keeps only in-frame clones here, not all; method: immunoSEQ multiplex PCR. Counted here are fewer than 900 clones, just over 85% occurring once; the ten biggest clones make up just under 4%. This specimen consisted of tumor tissue, obtained from a patient who underwent chemoradiotherapy. The receptor source for this set is a human donor with HPV-associated anogenital cancer.

The V call is TRBV13, the J call TRBJ2-1; TRBD2 agrees at 8 bases. The V and J ends lost 0 bases and 8 bases, in that order; junction bases with no gene match: 6. Looked up from germline, CDR1 is PRHDT and CDR2 is FYEKMQ (reference sequence). The CDR3 extends over 15 amino acids. The DNA of the CDR3 is TGTGCCAGCAGCTTAGGAAGCGGGGGTGGGGATGAGCAGTTCTTC. It translates to CASSLGSGGGDEQFF.

The V gene is TRBV6-9, the J gene TRBJ2-7; 8 bases agree with TRBD2. The CDR3 covers 16 residues. Germline CDR1 MNHGY, CDR2 SVAAGI. Trimming cost V 5 bases and J 3 bases; bases outside gene matches: 12. CDR3: CASSRTREGGGYEQYF. The CDR3 DNA reads TGTGCCAGCAGTCGCACCCGGGAGGGGGGGGGCTACGAGCAGTACTTC.

The J gene is TRBJ2-7, the V gene TRBV25-1; D remains unclear. The CDR3 has 15 amino acids. The germline gives CDR1 MGHDK, CDR2 SYGVNS. Between the trimmed V and J ends, which lost 2 bases and 4 bases, there was a span of 15 bases. CDR3: CASSEGTGTGYEQYF. In DNA, the CDR3 is TGTGCCAGCAGTGAAGGAACGGGCACGGGTTACGAGCAGTACTTC.

V and J are TRBV4-2 and TRBJ2-3, with unresolved D. Trimming stripped 0 bases from V and 2 bases from J, with 9 bases between. The germline gives CDR1 LGHNA, CDR2 YNFKEQ. The CDR3 consists of 15 residues. CDR3: CASSQEAVFTDTQYF. As DNA, the CDR3 is TGTGCCAGCAGCCAAGAAGCAGTTTTCACAGATACGCAGTATTTT.

V and J are TRBV6-5 and TRBJ2-5, with 8 positions matching TRBD2. V was pared by 0 bases and J by 5 bases, with 8 bases of the junction left unmatched. This CDR3 spans 16 amino acids. Germline CDR1 is MNHEY and CDR2 is SVGAGI. The DNA for the CDR3 is TGTGCCAGCAGTTACTCGATCCAGCGGGGGACGGAGACCCAGTACTTC. Translation gives CASSYSIQRGTETQYF.

The chain is built from TRBV5-6 and TRBJ2-7, with D possibly TRBD1 on 6 matching bases. V lost 6 bases and J 3 bases, leaving 10 bases between the germline ends. This CDR3 is 12 amino acids long. The germline gives CDR1 SGHDT, CDR2 YYEEEE. CDR3 region: CASTSDSYEQYF. CDR3 nucleotide sequence: TGTGCCAGCACGTCGGACAGCTACGAGCAGTACTTC.

The gene calls are TRBV7-3 and TRBJ2-3; TRBD2 aligns across 12 bases. Germline V gene sequence: CDR1 SGHTA, CDR2 FQGTGA. The trim removed 0 bases at V and 5 bases at J, leaving 6 bases unmatched. The CDR3 extends over 17 amino acids. The CDR3 bases are TGTGCCAGCAGCTTAACTGCTAGCGGGGGGGGAAAAGATACGCAGTATTTT. Protein sequence: CASSLTASGGGKDTQYF. Full variable domain (missing parts from reference TRBV7-3 and TRBJ2-3): GAGVSQTPSNKVTEKGKYVELRCDPISGHTALYWYRQSLGQGPEFLIYFQGTGAADDSGLPNDRFFAVRPEGSVSTLKIQRTERGDSAVYLCASSLTASGGGKDTQYFGPGTRLTVL.

The gene calls are TRBV7-2 and TRBJ2-5, with 7 bases lining up with TRBD2. J was trimmed by 4 bases and V by 3 bases; bases with no gene match: 2. This CDR3 has 13 residues. Germline CDR1 reads SGHTA; CDR2 reads FQGNSA. The DNA for the CDR3 is TGTGCCAGCAGCTTTCCGGGGGGAGAGACCCAGTACTTC. Encoded protein: CASSFPGGETQYF.

This sequence joins TRBV10-1 and TRBJ2-2, with D possibly being TRBD1 or TRBD2 (6 bases each). V dropped 3 bases and J dropped 2 bases, with 10 bases sitting between them. This CDR3 contains 15 residues. Germline V lookup: CDR1 WNHNN, CDR2 SYGVQD (reference sequence). CDR3 amino acids: CASSDGGSNTGELFF. The CDR3 DNA is TGCGCCAGCAGTGACGGGGGCAGCAACACCGGGGAGCTGTTTTTT.

The chain uses TRBV19 and TRBJ1-3; possibly TRBD1 for D (5 bases). Trimming pared 5 bases from V and 2 bases from J, leaving 13 bases between. Germline lookup yields CDR1 LNHDA and CDR2 SQIVND (reference sequence). The CDR3 totals 15 residues. Written as DNA, the CDR3 is TGTGCCAGTAGTGCGGGACGTAGGACTGGAAACACCATATATTTT. Translating it yields CASSAGRRTGNTIYF.

The V and J genes are TRBV19 and TRBJ2-6; D is perhaps TRBD2 (6 bases). This CDR3 is built from 15 residues. The germline V gene has CDR1 LNHDA and CDR2 SQIVND (reference sequence). Trimming took off 10 bases at V and 4 bases at J, with 17 bases between the two ends. CDR3 bases: TGTGCCACCGGTGGGGGGAATTCCGGGGCCAACGTCCTGACTTTC. It yields the protein CATGGGNSGANVLTF.

The CDR3 sequence: CASSLGDSGGYTF. In DNA, the CDR3 is TGCGCCAGCAGCTTGGGGGACAGTGGGGGCTACACCTTC. J is TRBJ1-2 and V is TRBV5-1, with 7 bases lining up with TRBD1. The CDR3 consists of 13 residues. With 0 bases clipped from V and 8 bases from J, the junction kept 4 bases outside the gene matches. Germline V gives CDR1 SGHRS, CDR2 YFSETQ.

This chain links TRBV5-4 with TRBJ2-2; D is uncertain. The germline CDR1 and CDR2 sequences are SGHNT and YYREEE (reference sequence). Trimming left V 4 bases short and J 0 bases short, with 10 bases between. The CDR3 sequence is 15 residues long. This CDR3 reads CASSPGLPNTGELFF. For the CDR3, the DNA is TGTGCCAGCAGCCCGGGTCTTCCGAACACCGGGGAGCTGTTTTTT.

CDR3 bases: TGTGCCAGCTCTCGGACAGGCCCCAATGAGCAGTTCTTC. This encodes CASSRTGPNEQFF. V usage is TRBV2 and J usage is TRBJ2-1; 7 nucleotides match TRBD1. This CDR3 contains 13 residues. Germline assignment: CDR1 SNHLY and CDR2 FYNNEI. The ends lost 8 bases at V and 6 bases at J; junction bases unmatched: 7.

The CDR3 DNA sequence: TGTGCCAGCTCGCCGCCTCGGGACACTGAAGCTTTCTTT. Its protein product is CASSPPRDTEAFF. V gene TRBV18 combines with J gene TRBJ1-1; D uncertain. Trimming shortened V by 6 bases and J by 3 bases, and 11 bases separated the two germline ends. Germline loops: CDR1 KGHSH, CDR2 LQKENI. The length of the CDR3 is 13 residues.

This rearrangement joins TRBV21-1 to TRBJ2-5; the D call in the table, TRBD1, was not verified against the DNA. TRBV21-1 is a documented pseudogene. This CDR3 contains 17 residues. CDR3 sequence (DNA): TGTGCCAGCAGCTATAACAACACAGGGCCTTGGTCAGAGACCCAGTACTTC. Translation: CASSYNNTGPWSETQYF.

CDR3 in amino acids: CASSDSSGTTDTQYF. DNA of the CDR3: TGTGCCAGCAGTGACTCATCAGGTACCACAGATACGCAGTATTTT. The chain employs TRBV6-4 and TRBJ2-3; D is unresolved. This CDR3 is 15 amino acids long. Trimming cost V 0 bases and J 2 bases, with 9 bases left between them. Germline CDR1 is MRHNA and CDR2 is SNTAGT.

The chain carries TRBV5-5 and TRBJ2-6; TRBD1 matches 11 bases. This CDR3 is built from 19 residues. Germline loops: CDR1 SGHKS, CDR2 YYEKEE (reference sequence). V lost 0 bases to trimming and J lost 3 bases; unmatched junction nucleotides: 8. The CDR3 DNA reads as TGTGCCAGCAGCTTGGGGACAGGGGGCGAACGGTATGGGGCCAACGTCCTGACTTTC. Protein sequence: CASSLGTGGERYGANVLTF.

This chain's CDR3 is CASSHRTGGKGNEQFF. CDR3 bases: TGCGCCAGCAGCCATCGTACAGGGGGCAAGGGCAATGAGCAGTTCTTC. The V call is TRBV4-1, the J call TRBJ2-1, with 9 positions matching TRBD1. Trimming cost V 3 bases and J 6 bases; bases outside gene matches: 9. Germline CDR1 and CDR2: MGHRA and YSYEKL. This CDR3 contains 16 residues.

The chain recombines TRBV7-9 with TRBJ2-5, with 9 positions matching TRBD1. TRBJ2-7 explains the end of the DNA better; the J call may be wrong. CDR1 and CDR2 from the germline V gene are SEHNR and FQNEAQ (reference sequence). CDR3 length equals 13 residues. The CDR3 is CASSLGTGHEQYF. CDR3 DNA: TGTGCCAGCAGCCTAGGGACAGGGCACGAGCAGTACTTC.

This chain links TRBV7-3 with TRBJ2-1; 15 positions match TRBD2. Germline V gene lookup returns CDR1 SGHTA and CDR2 FQGTGA. V shed 6 bases, J shed 4 bases, and the junction held 7 bases outside the gene matches. The CDR3 loop spans 17 amino acids. The CDR3 here is CASSRTSGGAGYNEQFF. As DNA, the CDR3 is TGTGCCAGCAGTCGGACTAGCGGGGGGGCGGGTTACAATGAGCAGTTCTTC.

This rearrangement joins TRBV6-5 to TRBJ2-2; 11 positions match TRBD1. The J segment lost 6 bases and the V segment lost 4 bases, leaving 7 bases of the junction unmatched. The CDR3 length is 16 residues. The germline CDR1 and CDR2 sequences are MNHEY and SVGAGI. CDR3 residues: CASSSTGTGGAGELFF. The CDR3 nucleotides are TGTGCCAGCAGTTCCACCGGGACAGGGGGAGCCGGGGAGCTGTTTTTT.

This clone turned up a few times. V is TRBV29-1 and J is TRBJ2-7, with TRBD1 as a possible D gene (7 bases). The germline CDR1 and CDR2 sequences are SQVTM and ANQGSEA. V lost 4 bases and J lost 3, with 19 bases in between. CDR3 length: 15 amino acids. CDR3 region: CSVVGGTALGYEQYF. CDR3 coding DNA: TGCAGCGTTGTTGGGGGGACAGCCCTCGGCTACGAGCAGTACTTC.

This clone was seen once. This chain joins TRBV10-2 and TRBJ1-1, with 8 nucleotides matching TRBD1. Looked up from germline, CDR1 is WSHSY and CDR2 is SAAADI. This CDR3 contains 13 residues. J lost 3 bases, V lost 8 bases, and 5 bases had no gene match. CDR3: CASGPDRDTEAFF. CDR3 in DNA: TGCGCCAGCGGGCCGGACAGGGACACTGAAGCTTTCTTT.

The genes are TRBV19 and TRBJ2-3, with D perhaps matching TRBD1 (6 bases). The V end was cut by 6 bases, the J end by 4 bases, with 14 bases between. From germline, CDR1 is LNHDA and CDR2 SQIVND (reference sequence). The CDR3 has 14 amino acids. The CDR3 region is CASRTGQGADTQYF. In DNA, the CDR3 is TGTGCCAGTAGGACAGGCCAGGGTGCAGATACGCAGTATTTT.

The chain employs TRBV5-6 and TRBJ2-5; no reliable D call. Trimming cost V 2 bases and J 2 bases, with 10 bases left between them. The CDR3 loop spans 14 amino acids. Looked up from germline, CDR1 is SGHDT and CDR2 is YYEEEE. The CDR3 nucleotides are TGTGCCAGCAGCTTCGGGTGGGGTCAAGAGACCCAGTACTTC. It specifies CASSFGWGQETQYF.

This chain links TRBV2 with TRBJ1-3, with 7 bases matching TRBD1. Trimming at V came to 3 bases and at J to 2 bases, leaving 10 bases not matched to a gene. The germline CDR1 and CDR2 sequences are SNHLY and FYNNEI. CDR3 length: 17 residues. CDR3 DNA sequence: TGTGCCAGCAGTGACAGACAGGGTAGATGGGCTGGAAACACCATATATTTT. This encodes CASSDRQGRWAGNTIYF. Full variable domain (rest looked up from reference TRBV2 and TRBJ1-3): EPEVTQTPSHQVTQMGQEVILRCVPISNHLYFYWYRQILGQKVEFLVSFYNNEISEKSEIFDDQFSVERPDGSNFTLKIRSTKLEDSAMYFCASSDRQGRWAGNTIYFGEGSWLTVV.

The chain combines TRBV2 with TRBJ2-7, with 10 positions matching TRBD1. The CDR3 runs 17 residues. Germline V gives CDR1 SNHLY, CDR2 FYNNEI. J lost 0 bases, V lost 6 bases, and 11 bases had no gene match. The CDR3 spells CASRVSGTGVLSYEQYF. The CDR3 DNA reads as TGTGCCAGCAGAGTCTCTGGGACAGGGGTGCTCTCCTACGAGCAGTACTTC.

This clone was picked up a small number of times. Here the CDR3 DNA reads TGTGCCAGTAGTATACACCAAGGAAACACCATATATTTT. The encoded protein is CASSIHQGNTIYF. V is TRBV19 and J is TRBJ1-3; D unresolved. V was cut by 2 bases and J by 4 bases, with 6 bases left in between. The CDR3 contains 13 residues. Germline V gives CDR1 LNHDA, CDR2 SQIVND (reference sequence).

The chain has TRBV2 and TRBJ1-5; no definite D call. Germline lookup yields CDR1 SNHLY and CDR2 FYNNEI. The V end lost 5 bases, the J end lost 4 bases, and 12 bases lay between the germline ends. The CDR3 covers 14 residues. This CDR3 reads CASSPVDENQPQHF. CDR3 in DNA: TGTGCCAGCAGTCCAGTCGACGAGAATCAGCCCCAGCATTTT.

This clone was picked up one time. The genes are TRBV9 and TRBJ2-7, with D maybe TRBD1 (8 bases). Germline V gives CDR1 SGDLS, CDR2 YYNGEE. The ends were cut back, 0 bases at V and 2 bases at J, with 15 bases in the middle. The CDR3 contains 16 residues. This chain's CDR3 is CASSVGPQGGTYEQYF. The CDR3 coding sequence is TGTGCCAGCAGCGTAGGTCCACAGGGGGGGACCTACGAGCAGTACTTC.

This chain links TRBV19 with TRBJ1-1; D possibly corresponds to TRBD1 (6 bases). Germline V lookup: CDR1 LNHDA, CDR2 SQIVND (reference sequence). This CDR3 contains 14 residues. The V end lost 2 bases, the J end lost 4 bases, and 11 bases lay between the germline ends. CDR3: CASSIQGFGTEAFF. DNA of the CDR3: TGTGCCAGTAGTATACAGGGGTTCGGCACTGAAGCTTTCTTT.